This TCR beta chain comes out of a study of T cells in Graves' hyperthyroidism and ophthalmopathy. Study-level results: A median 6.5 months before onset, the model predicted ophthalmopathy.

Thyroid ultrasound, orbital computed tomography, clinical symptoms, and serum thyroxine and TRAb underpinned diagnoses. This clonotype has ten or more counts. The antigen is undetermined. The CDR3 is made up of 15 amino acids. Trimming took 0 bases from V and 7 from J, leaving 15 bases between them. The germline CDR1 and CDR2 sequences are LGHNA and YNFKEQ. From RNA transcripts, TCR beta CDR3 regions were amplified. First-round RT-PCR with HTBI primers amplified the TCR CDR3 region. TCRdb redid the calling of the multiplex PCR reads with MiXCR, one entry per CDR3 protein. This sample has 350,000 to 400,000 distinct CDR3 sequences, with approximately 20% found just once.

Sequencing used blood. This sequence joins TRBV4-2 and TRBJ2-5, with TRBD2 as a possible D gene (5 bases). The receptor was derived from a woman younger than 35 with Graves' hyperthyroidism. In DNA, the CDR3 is TGTGCCAGCAGCCAAGAACTAGTCACCCTCGGGACCCAGTACTTC. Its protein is CASSQELVTLGTQYF.